The clone carrying this T cell receptor beta chain was detected a few times. Followed longitudinally, the Seattle patients had been enrolled during active infection. This entry comes from a study of blood T cell repertoires in COVID-19. Study context: Sites in the United States, Italy and Spain provided acute and convalescent COVID-19 samples.

The method was immunoSEQ multiplex PCR; TCRdb's version includes in-frame clones alone and lacks a portion of them. Of about 80,000 clones listed, roughly 85% are singletons. From germline, CDR1 is GTSNPN and CDR2 SVGIG (reference sequence). The V gene lost 1 base and the J gene lost 2 bases, with 11 bases spanning the gap. The CDR3 is made up of 14 amino acids. This sequence joins TRBV30 and TRBJ2-5, with unresolved D. The sample taken for sequencing was peripheral blood. The clonotype comes from a man aged 50 to 60 with COVID-19, enrolled during active disease. The CDR3, as DNA: TGTGCCTGGAGTGGGCACCGTTATCAAGAGACCCAGTACTTC. Translation gives CAWSGHRYQETQYF.